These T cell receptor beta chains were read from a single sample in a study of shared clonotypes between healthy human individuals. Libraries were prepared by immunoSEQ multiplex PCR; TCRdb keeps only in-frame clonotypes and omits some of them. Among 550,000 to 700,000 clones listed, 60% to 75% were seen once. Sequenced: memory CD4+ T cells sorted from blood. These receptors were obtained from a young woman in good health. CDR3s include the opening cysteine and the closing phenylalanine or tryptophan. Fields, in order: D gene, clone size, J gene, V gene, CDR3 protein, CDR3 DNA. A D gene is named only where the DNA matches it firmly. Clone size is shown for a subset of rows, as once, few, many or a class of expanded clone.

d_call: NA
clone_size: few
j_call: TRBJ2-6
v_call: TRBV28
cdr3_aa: CASSFVGGLGANVLTF
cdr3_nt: TGTGCCAGCAGTTTTGTTGGGGGGCTTGGGGCCAACGTCCTGACTTTC

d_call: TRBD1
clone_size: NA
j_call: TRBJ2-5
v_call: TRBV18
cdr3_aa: CASSSAGTGEETQYF
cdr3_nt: TGTGCCAGCTCCAGTGCCGGGACAGGGGAAGAGACCCAGTACTTC

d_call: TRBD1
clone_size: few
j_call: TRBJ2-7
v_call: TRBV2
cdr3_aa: CASRPGQGSSYEQYF
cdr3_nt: TGTGCCAGCAGACCGGGACAGGGGAGCTCCTACGAGCAGTACTTC

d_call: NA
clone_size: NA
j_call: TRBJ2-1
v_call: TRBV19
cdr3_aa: CASSIPGGGYNEQFF
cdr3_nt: TGTGCCAGTAGTATACCAGGGGGAGGGTACAATGAGCAGTTCTTC

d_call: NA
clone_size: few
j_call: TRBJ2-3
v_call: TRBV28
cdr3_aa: CASRKDNTDTQYF
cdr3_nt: TGTGCCAGCAGAAAGGACAACACAGATACGCAGTATTTT

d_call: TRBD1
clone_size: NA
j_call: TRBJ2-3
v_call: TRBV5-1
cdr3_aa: CASSAGQGSSTDTQYF
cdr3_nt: TGCGCCAGCAGCGCCGGACAGGGTTCGAGCACAGATACGCAGTATTTT

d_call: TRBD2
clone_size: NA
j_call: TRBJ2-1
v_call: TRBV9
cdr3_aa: CASSTGTSGHNEQFF
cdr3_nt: TGTGCCAGCAGCACCGGGACTAGCGGTCACAATGAGCAGTTCTTC

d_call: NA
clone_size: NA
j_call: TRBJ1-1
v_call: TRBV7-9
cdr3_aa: CASSSQGNTEAFF
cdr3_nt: TGTGCCAGCAGTTCACAGGGAAACACTGAAGCTTTCTTT

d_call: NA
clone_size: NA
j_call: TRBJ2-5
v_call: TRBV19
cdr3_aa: CASSVRDGETQYF
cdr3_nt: TGTGCCAGTAGTGTTAGGGACGGAGAGACCCAGTACTTC

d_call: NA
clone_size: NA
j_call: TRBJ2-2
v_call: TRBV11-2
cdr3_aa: CASSQGHNTGELFF
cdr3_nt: TGTGCCAGCAGCCAGGGGCATAACACCGGGGAGCTGTTTTTT